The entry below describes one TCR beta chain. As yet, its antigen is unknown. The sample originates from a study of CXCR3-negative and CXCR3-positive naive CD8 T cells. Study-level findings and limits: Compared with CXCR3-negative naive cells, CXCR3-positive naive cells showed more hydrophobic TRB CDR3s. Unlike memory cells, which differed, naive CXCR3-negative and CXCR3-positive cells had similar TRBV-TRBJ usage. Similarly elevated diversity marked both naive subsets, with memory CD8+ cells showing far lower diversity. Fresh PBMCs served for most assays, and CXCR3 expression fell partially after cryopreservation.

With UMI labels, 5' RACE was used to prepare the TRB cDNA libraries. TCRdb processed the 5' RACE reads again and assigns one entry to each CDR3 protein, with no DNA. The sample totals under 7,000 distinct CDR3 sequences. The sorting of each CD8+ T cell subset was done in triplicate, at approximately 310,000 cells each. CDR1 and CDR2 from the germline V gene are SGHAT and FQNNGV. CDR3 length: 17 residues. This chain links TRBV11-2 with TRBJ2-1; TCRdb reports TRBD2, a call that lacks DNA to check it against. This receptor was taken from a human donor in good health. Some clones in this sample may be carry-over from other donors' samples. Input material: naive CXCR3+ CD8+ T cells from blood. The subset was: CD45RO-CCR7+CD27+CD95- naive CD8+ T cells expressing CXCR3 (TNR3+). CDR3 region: CASSLGLAGGAYNEQFF.